Listed below are T cell receptor beta chains from one sample, sequenced in a study of blood T cells in healthy people across ages. MiXCR was run by TCRdb on the 5' RACE reads, yielding one entry per CDR3 protein. The data contain 1.5 million to 2 million distinct CDR3 sequences, about 35% of them singletons. The sample taken for sequencing was blood. The receptors were gathered from a woman between 25 and 40 years old in good health. Each CDR3 is given with its conserved first and last residue. The order of the fields is clone size, D gene, V gene, J gene, CDR3 DNA, CDR3 protein. The D gene is left open where the match is weak. Clone size appears in some rows only: once, few, many, or a class for an expanded clone.

many	-	TRBV20-1	TRBJ2-1	TGCAGTGCTAGTGCCGGGGGGCCCAATGAGCAGTTCTTC	CSASAGGPNEQFF
few	-	TRBV20-1	TRBJ1-2	TGCAGTGCTACCTTTGGGACACCGGACGGCCGTGGCTACACCTTC	CSATFGTPDGRGYTF
once	TRBD1	TRBV20-1	TRBJ2-5	TGCAGTGCTGGGACAGGGGGCGGGGAGACCCAGTACTTC	CSAGTGGGETQYF
few	TRBD2	TRBV12-3/TRBV12-4	TRBJ2-1	TGTGCCACCGTTCCGTGGACGATGGGTAGCGGGAGCTACAATGAGCAGTTCTTC	CATVPWTMGSGSYNEQFF
-	-	TRBV7-9	TRBJ2-2	TGTGCCAGCAGCCCTAAAAACGGGGAGCTGTTTTTT	CASSPKNGELFF
few	TRBD2	TRBV9	TRBJ2-1	TGTGCCAGCAGCGCGGGACTAGCTATCTATGAGCAGTTCTTC	CASSAGLAIYEQFF
-	TRBD2	TRBV6-4	TRBJ2-7	TGTGCCAGCATGCGGGGGGCGACCTACGAGCAGTACTTC	CASMRGATYEQYF
-	-	TRBV7-9	TRBJ2-3	TGTGCCAGCAGCAAAACAGGGGGGACTGCGGGAGAGGGAGATACGCAGTATTTT	CASSKTGGTAGEGDTQYF
few	-	TRBV20-1	TRBJ1-2	TGCAGTGCTAGGAGCCCTGACAGGAACTATGGCTACACCTTC	CSARSPDRNYGYTF
few	-	TRBV28	TRBJ2-5	TGTGCCAGCAGTTTCCCTACTGGGGCCCAGTACTTC	CASSFPTGAQYF
-	-	TRBV5-1	TRBJ2-5	TGCGTCAGCAGCTTGGAGGCAGGGCGGATGGGAGAGACCCAGTACTTC	CVSSLEAGRMGETQYF
few	-	TRBV28	TRBJ2-2	TGTGCCAGCTATGCGGGCGGGGGCAGGACCGGGGAGCTGTTTTTT	CASYAGGGRTGELFF
few	TRBD2	TRBV5-1	TRBJ2-7	TGCGCCAGCAGCTTGGTCGGGGGGGACCCCTCCTACGAGCAGTACTTC	CASSLVGGDPSYEQYF
-	TRBD2	TRBV7-6	TRBJ2-1	TGTGCCGGCAGCTTAGGTGGGACTAGCGGCACTCGGCAGTTCTTC	CAGSLGGTSGTRQFF
many	TRBD2	TRBV5-5	TRBJ2-5	TGTGCCAGCAGCTTGGAGGGACTAGCCCAAGAGACCCAGTACTTC	CASSLEGLAQETQYF
-	TRBD2	TRBV5-1	TRBJ2-1	TGCGCCAGCAGCTTGCAAAGCGGGGGGCGCAGGTGGAATGAGCAGTTCTTC	CASSLQSGGRRWNEQFF
-	-	TRBV12-3/TRBV12-4	TRBJ2-7	TGTGCCAGCAGTTTAGGGGCTAGCGTAAACTACGAGCAGTACTTC	CASSLGASVNYEQYF
many	TRBD2	TRBV14	TRBJ2-1	TGTGCCAGCAGAAGTACTAGCGGGTCCTACAATGAGCAGTTCTTC	CASRSTSGSYNEQFF
few	-	TRBV7-3	TRBJ2-3	TGTGCCAGCAGCCTAACCGTTAGTGCAGATACGCAGTATTTT	CASSLTVSADTQYF
few	TRBD1	TRBV11-2	TRBJ1-1	TGTGCCAGCAGCGTTAGGGACAGGGGGCGGTGGACTGAAGCTTTCTTT	CASSVRDRGRWTEAFF
few	-	TRBV10-3	TRBJ1-1	TGTGCCATCAGTACTAATTGGGTGAACACTGAAGCTTTCTTT	CAISTNWVNTEAFF
-	TRBD1	TRBV19	TRBJ2-1	TGTGCCAGTAGTATCTTTTATTTTACCACAGGGGTGTACAATGAGCAGTTCTTC	CASSIFYFTTGVYNEQFF
few	-	TRBV20-1	TRBJ2-1	TGCAGTGCTTCAGAACCCCGGGACGTTACCTACAATGAGCAGTTCTTC	CSASEPRDVTYNEQFF
few	-	TRBV9	TRBJ2-7	TGTGCCAGCAGCCAATACGAAAACTACGAGCAGTACTTC	CASSQYENYEQYF
-	TRBD2	TRBV9	TRBJ2-5	TGTGCCAGCAGCGTGACGGGACTAGCGGACCAAGAGACCCAGTACTTC	CASSVTGLADQETQYF
-	-	TRBV28	TRBJ2-5	TGTGCCAGCAGTTTAGTGGGGCGGAGTGAGACCCAGTACTTC	CASSLVGRSETQYF
-	-	TRBV28	TRBJ2-1	TGTGCCAGCAGTTTTCCAGCGACCTCCTACAATGAGCAGTTCTTC	CASSFPATSYNEQFF
-	-	TRBV15	TRBJ1-1	TGTGCCACCAGCAGAGGGGCACAAATCGATGAAGCTTTCTTT	CATSRGAQIDEAFF